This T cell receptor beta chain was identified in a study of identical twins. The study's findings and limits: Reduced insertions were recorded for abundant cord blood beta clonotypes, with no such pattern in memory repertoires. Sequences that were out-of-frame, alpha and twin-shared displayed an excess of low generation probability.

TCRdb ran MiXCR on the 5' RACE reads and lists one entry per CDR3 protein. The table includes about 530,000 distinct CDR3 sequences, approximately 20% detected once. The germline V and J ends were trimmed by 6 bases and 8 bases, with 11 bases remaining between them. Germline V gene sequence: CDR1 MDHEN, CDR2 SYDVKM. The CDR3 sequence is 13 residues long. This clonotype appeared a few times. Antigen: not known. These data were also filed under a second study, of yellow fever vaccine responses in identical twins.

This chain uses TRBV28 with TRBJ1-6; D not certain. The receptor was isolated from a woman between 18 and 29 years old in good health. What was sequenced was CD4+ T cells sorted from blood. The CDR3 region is CASSSGPYSPLHF. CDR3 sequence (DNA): TGTGCCAGCAGCTCCGGGCCTTATTCACCCCTCCACTTT.